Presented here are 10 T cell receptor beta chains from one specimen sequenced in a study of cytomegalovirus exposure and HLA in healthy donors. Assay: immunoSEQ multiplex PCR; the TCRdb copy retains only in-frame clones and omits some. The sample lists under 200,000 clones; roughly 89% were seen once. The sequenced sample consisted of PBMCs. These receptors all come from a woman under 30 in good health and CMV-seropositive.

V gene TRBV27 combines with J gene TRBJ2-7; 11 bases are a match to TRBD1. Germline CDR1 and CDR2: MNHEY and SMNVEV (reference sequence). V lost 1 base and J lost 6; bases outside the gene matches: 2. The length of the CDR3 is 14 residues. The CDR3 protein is CASSLFGTGGEQYF. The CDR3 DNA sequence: TGTGCCAGCAGTTTATTTGGGACAGGGGGCGAGCAGTACTTC.

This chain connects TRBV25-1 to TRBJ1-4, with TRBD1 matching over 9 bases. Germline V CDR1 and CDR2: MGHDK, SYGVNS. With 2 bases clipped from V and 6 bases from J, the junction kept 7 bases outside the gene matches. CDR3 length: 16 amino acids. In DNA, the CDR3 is TGTGCCAGCAGTGAAAGGTTGGGACAGGGAGATGAAAAACTGTTTTTT. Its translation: CASSERLGQGDEKLFF.

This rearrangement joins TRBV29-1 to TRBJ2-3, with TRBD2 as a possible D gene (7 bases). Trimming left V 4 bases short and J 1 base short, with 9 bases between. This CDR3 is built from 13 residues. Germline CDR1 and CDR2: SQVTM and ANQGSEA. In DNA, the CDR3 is TGCAGCGTTGTAGGGGGGGGCACAGATACGCAGTATTTT. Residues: CSVVGGGTDTQYF.

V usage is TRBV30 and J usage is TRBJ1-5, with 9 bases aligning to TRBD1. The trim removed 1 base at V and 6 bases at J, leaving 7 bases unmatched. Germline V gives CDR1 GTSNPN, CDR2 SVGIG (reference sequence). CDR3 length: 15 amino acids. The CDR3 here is CAWSGPGQGGQPQHF. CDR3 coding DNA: TGTGCCTGGAGTGGACCGGGACAGGGCGGTCAGCCCCAGCATTTT. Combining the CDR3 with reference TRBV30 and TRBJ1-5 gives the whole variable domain SQTIHQWPATLVQPVGSPLSLECTVEGTSNPNLYWYRQAAGRGLQLLFYSVGIGQISSEVPQNLSASRPQDRQFILSSKKLLLSDSGFYLCAWSGPGQGGQPQHFGDGTRLSIL.

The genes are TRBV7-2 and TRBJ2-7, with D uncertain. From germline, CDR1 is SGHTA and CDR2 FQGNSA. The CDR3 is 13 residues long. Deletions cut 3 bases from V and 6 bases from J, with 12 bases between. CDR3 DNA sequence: TGTGCCAGCAGCTTGGGCGCCAGTGGCGAGCAGTACTTC. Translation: CASSLGASGEQYF.

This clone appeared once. The CDR3 DNA follows: TGTGCCAGCAGTGAAGGCTTCTGGACAGGACTCTACGAGCAGTACTTC. This sequence encodes CASSEGFWTGLYEQYF. The chain employs TRBV6-1 and TRBJ2-7, with 7 bases lining up with TRBD1. Germline V CDR1 and CDR2: MNHNS, SASEGT. Losses at the gene ends were 1 base for V and 3 bases for J; bases not matched to a gene: 9. The CDR3 is 16 amino acids.

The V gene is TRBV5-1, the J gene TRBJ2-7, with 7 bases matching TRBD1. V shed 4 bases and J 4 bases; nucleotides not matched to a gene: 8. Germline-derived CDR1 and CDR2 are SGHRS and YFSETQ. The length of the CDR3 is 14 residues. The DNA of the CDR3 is TGCGCCAGCAGCCATTCCGGGACAGTGTACGAGCAGTACTTC. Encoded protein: CASSHSGTVYEQYF.

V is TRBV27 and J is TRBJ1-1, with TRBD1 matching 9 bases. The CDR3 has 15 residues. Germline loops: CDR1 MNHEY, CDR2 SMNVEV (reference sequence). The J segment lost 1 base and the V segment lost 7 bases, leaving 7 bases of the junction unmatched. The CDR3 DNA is TGTGCCAGCACTCAACAGGGGGCCCAGAACACTGAAGCTTTCTTT. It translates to CASTQQGAQNTEAFF.

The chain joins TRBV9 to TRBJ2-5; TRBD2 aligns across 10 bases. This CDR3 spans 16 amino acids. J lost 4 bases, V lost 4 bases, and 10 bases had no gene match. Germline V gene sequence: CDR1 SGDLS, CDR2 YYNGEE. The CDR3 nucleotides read TGTGCCAGCAGCCCCGGTGTAGCGGGAGGTAGAGAGACCCAGTACTTC. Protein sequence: CASSPGVAGGRETQYF.

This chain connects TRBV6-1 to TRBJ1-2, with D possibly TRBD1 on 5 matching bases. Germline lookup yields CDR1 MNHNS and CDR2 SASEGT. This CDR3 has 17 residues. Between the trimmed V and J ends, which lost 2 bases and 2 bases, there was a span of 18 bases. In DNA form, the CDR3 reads TGTGCCAGCAGTGAAAACTGGGAAGGGGAGGGCAACTATGGCTACACCTTC. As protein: CASSENWEGEGNYGYTF.